This passage covers 2 T cell receptor beta chains from one sample sequenced in a study of multiple sclerosis patients with progressive multifocal leukoencephalopathy. Profiled with immunoSEQ multiplex PCR; TCRdb holds only in-frame clones, not every one. The sample shows 25,000 to 35,000 clones, just under 90% of them seen only once. Time point defined: about 6 months of natalizumab therapy. This specimen was PBMCs, taken from a patient treated with natalizumab. The source of these receptors is a human donor with multiple sclerosis.

The chain couples TRBV30 to TRBJ1-1, with TRBD1 as a possible D gene (5 bases). V was trimmed by 1 base and J by 5 bases, leaving 11 bases between them. The CDR3 contains 13 residues. In germline, CDR1 is GTSNPN, CDR2 SVGIG (reference sequence). CDR3 protein: CAWSAGFGTEAFF. The CDR3 coding sequence is TGTGCCTGGAGTGCAGGGTTCGGAACTGAAGCTTTCTTT.

The J gene is TRBJ2-1, the V gene TRBV5-4; maybe TRBD2 (6 bases). From germline, CDR1 is SGHNT and CDR2 YYREEE (reference sequence). The CDR3 is 15 amino acids. Trimming stripped 4 bases from V and 1 base from J, with 12 bases between. Here the CDR3 DNA reads TGTGCCAGCAGCGAAGGAGGGAGTTCCTACAATGAGCAGTTCTTC. The encoded protein is CASSEGGSSYNEQFF.